Reported below is one TCR beta chain. The target antigen is unknown. This sample was included in a study of shared clonotypes between healthy human individuals. Study information: For every donor, three CD4 naive, three CD4 memory, two CD8 naive and one CD8 memory plates were used. Findings and limits, study-wide: Compared with memory subsets, naive subsets generally had larger estimated richness.

It was CD45RO-negative cells, positively selected for CCR7, that made up naive CD8 cells, with terminally differentiated effector memory CD45RA+ cells excluded. Each sample came from a Caucasian adult donor living in Nashville, Tennessee. The CDR3 runs 15 residues. With V trimmed by 5 bases and J by 8 bases, 11 bases remained unmatched. Germline lookup yields CDR1 SEHNR and CDR2 FQNEAQ (reference sequence). Replicate sorted-subset PCRs were loaded with around 210 ng DNA, about 30,000 T cell genomes. The method was immunoSEQ multiplex PCR; TCRdb's version includes in-frame clones alone and lacks a portion of them. Altogether 2 million or so clones are present, roughly 95% being singletons, with the ten largest covering around 1.1%.

Material for sequencing was naive CD8+ T cells sorted from blood. The chain uses TRBV7-9 and TRBJ1-4; 7 positions match TRBD1. This receptor was taken from a man between 18 and 29 years old in good health. The CDR3 bases are TGTGCCAGCAGCCAATTTCAGGGGGGACGGGAAAAACTGTTTTTT. It yields the protein CASSQFQGGREKLFF.